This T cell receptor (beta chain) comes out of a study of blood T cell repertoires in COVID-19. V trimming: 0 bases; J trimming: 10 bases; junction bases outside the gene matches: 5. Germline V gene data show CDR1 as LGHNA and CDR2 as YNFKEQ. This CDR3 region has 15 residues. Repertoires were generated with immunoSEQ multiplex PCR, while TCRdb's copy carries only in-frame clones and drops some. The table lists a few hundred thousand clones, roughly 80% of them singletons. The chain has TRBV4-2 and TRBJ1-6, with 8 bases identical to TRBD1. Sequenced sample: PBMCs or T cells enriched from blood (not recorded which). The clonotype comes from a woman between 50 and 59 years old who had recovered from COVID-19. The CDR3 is CASSQDQGAESPLHF. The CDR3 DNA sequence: TGTGCCAGCAGCCAAGATCAGGGGGCAGAATCACCCCTCCACTTT.